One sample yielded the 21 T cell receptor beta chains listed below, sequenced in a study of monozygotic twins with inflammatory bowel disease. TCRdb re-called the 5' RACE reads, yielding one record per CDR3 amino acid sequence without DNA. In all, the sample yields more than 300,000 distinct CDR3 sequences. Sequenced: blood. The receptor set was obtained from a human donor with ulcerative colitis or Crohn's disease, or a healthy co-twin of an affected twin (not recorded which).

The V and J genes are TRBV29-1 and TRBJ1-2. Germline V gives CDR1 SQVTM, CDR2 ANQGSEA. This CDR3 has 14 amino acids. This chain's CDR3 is CSVELGTVNYGYTF.

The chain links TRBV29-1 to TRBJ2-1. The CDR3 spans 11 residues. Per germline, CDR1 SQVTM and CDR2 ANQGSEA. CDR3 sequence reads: CSVEPSQEQFF.

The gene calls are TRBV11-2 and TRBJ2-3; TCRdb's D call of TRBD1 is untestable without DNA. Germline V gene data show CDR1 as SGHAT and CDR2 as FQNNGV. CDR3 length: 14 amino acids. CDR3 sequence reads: CASRLQGSTDTQYF.

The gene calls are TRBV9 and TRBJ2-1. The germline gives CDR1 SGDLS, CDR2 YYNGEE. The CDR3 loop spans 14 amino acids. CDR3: CASSGLSSYNEQFF.

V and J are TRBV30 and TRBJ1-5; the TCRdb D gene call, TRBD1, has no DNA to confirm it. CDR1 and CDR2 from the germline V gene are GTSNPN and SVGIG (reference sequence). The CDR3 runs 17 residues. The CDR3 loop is CAWSVGRDTYSNQPQHF.

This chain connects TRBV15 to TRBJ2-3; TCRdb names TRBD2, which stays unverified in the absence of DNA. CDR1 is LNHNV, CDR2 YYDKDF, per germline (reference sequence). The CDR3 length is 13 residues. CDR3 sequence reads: CATKRGATDTQYF.

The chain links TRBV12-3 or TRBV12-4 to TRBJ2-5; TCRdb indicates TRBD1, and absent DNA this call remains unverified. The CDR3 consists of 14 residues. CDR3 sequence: CASSLQGQRETQYF.

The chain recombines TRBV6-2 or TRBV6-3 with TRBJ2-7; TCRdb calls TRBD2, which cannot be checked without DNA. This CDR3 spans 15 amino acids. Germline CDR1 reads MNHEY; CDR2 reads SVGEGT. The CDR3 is CASSYRRGDSYEQYF.

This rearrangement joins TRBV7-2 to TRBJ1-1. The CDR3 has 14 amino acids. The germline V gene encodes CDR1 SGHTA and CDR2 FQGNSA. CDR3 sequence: CASSLALTNTEAFF.

CDR3 protein: CSVDRRTGDEQYF. The chain carries TRBV29-1 and TRBJ2-7; lacking DNA, the TRBD1 call made by TCRdb goes unchecked. CDR1 and CDR2 from the germline V gene are SQVTM and ANQGSEA. This CDR3 is built from 13 residues.

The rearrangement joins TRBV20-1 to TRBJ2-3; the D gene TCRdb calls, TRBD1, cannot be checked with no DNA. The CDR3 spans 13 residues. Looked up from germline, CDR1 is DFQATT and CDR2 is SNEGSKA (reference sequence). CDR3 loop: CSARGARPDTQYF.

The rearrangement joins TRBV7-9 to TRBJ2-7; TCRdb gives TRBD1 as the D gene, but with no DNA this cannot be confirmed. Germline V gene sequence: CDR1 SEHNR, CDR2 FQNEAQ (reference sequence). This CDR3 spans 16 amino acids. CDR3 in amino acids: CASSHTGIRGIVEQYF.

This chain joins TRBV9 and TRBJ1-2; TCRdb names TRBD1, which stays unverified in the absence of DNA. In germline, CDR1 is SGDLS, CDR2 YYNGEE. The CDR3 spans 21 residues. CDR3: CASSGGQYRILEELHNYGYTF. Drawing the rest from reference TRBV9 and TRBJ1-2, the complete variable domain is DSGVTQTPKHLITATGQRVTLRCSPRSGDLSVYWYQQSLDQGLQFLIQYYNGEERAKGNILERFSAQQFPDLHSELNLSSLELGDSALYFCASSGGQYRILEELHNYGYTFGSGTRLTVV.

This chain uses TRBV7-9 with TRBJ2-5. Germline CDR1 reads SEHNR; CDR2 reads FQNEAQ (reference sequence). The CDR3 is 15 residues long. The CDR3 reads CASSSAESYQETQYF. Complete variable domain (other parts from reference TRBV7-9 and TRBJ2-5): DTGVSQNPRHKITKRGQNVTFRCDPISEHNRLYWYRQTLGQGPEFLTYFQNEAQLEKSRLLSDRFSAERPKGSFSTLEIQRTEQGDSAMYLCASSSAESYQETQYFGPGTRLLVL.

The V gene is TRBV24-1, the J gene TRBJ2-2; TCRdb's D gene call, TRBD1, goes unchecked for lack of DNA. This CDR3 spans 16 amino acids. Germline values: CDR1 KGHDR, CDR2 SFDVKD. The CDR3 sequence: CATSDHGTANTGELFF.

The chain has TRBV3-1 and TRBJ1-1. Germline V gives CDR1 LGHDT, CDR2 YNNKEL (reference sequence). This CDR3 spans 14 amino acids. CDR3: CATLGGVRNTEAFF.

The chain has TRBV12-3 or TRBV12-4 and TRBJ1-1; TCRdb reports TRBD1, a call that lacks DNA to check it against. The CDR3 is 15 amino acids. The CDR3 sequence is CASSLTGGVGTEAFF.

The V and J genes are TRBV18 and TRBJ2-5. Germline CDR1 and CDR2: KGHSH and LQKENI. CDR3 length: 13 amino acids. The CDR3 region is CASAAIIRETQYF.

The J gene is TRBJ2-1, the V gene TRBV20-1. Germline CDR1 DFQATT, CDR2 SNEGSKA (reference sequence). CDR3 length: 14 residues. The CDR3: CSAMGIREYNEQFF.

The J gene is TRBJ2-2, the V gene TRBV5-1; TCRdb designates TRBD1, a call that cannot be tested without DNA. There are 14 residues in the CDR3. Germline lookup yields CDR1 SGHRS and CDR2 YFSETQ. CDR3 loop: CASSFRGNTGELFF. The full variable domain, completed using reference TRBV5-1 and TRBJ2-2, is KAGVTQTPRYLIKTRGQQVTLSCSPISGHRSVSWYQQTPGQGLQFLFEYFSETQRNKGNFPGRFSGRQFSNSRSEMNVSTLELGDSALYLCASSFRGNTGELFFGEGSRLTVL.

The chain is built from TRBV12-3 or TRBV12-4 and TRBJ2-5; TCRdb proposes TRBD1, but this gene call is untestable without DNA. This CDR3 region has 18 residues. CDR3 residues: CASSPTAFRGGHQETQYF.